The clone carrying this TCR beta chain was detected only a few times. Unique molecular identifiers were used in preparing the TCRbeta library. MiXCR, run by TCRdb on the PCR reads, gives a single entry per CDR3 protein. Altogether about 500,000 distinct CDR3 sequences are present, 30% to 35% being singletons, with the ten largest covering under 3%. V was pared by 0 bases and J by 8 bases, with 11 bases between. CDR3 size: 13 residues. CDR1 is SGHRS, CDR2 YFSETQ, per germline. The entry originates in a study of T-cell reconstitution after alpha-beta-depleted transplantation in children. The clonotype comes from a human donor who donated a stem cell graft to a child with aplastic anemia. The chain couples TRBV5-1 to TRBJ1-1; D is undetermined. The specimen comprised PBMCs from the stem cell graft donor, sampled from the stem cell graft. The CDR3 nucleotides read TGCGCCAGCAGCTTGGAAGGTGAAGGAGAAGCTTTCTTT. As protein: CASSLEGEGEAFF.